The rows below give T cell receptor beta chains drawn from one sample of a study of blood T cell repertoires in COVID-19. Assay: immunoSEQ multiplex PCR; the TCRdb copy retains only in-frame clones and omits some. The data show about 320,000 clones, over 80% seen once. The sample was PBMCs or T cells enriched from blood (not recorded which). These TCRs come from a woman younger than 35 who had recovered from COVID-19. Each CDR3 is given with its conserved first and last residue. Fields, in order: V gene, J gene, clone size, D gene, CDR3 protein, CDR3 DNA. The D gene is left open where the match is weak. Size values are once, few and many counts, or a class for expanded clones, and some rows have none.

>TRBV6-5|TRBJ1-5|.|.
CASSYSFENQPQHF
TGTGCCAGCAGTTACTCGTTTGAGAATCAGCCCCAGCATTTT
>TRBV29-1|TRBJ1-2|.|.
CSVLDGIYGYTF
TGCAGCGTTCTCGACGGGATCTATGGCTACACCTTC
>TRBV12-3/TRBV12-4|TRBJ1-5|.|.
CASSLPGDQPQHF
TGTGCCAGCAGTTTGCCGGGAGACCAGCCCCAGCATTTT
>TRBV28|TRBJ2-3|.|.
CASSFGQVARDITDTQYF
TGTGCCAGCAGTTTTGGTCAGGTAGCCAGGGACATCACAGATACGCAGTATTTT
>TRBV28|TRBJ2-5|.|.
CASSGTTKQGRETQYF
TGTGCCAGCAGTGGAACCACTAAACAGGGCAGGGAGACCCAGTACTTC
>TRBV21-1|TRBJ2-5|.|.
CATHRGDREYF
TGTGCCACTCACAGGGGAGATCGTGAGTACTTC
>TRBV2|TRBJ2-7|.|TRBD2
CASSEREDEQYF
TGTGCCAGCAGTGAACGGGAGGACGAGCAGTACTTC
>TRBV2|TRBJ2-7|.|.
CASNRGSYEQYF
TGTGCCAGCAATCGGGGCTCCTACGAGCAGTACTTC
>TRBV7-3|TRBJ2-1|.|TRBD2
CASSLMAGGGYNEQFF
TGTGCCAGCAGCTTAATGGCTGGCGGGGGTTACAATGAGCAGTTCTTC
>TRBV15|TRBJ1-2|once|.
CATSIGGRGSYGYTF
TGTGCCACCAGCATAGGGGGGCGGGGGAGCTATGGCTACACCTTC
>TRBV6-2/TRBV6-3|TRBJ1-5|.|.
CASSLTGRNQPQHF
TGTGCCAGCAGTTTAACAGGAAGGAATCAGCCCCAGCATTTT
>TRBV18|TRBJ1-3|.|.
CASSPLAGMRNTIYF
TGTGCCAGCTCACCACTCGCAGGGATGAGGAACACCATATATTTT
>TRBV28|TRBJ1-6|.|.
CASSPILESPLHF
TGTGCCAGCAGTCCCATCTTAGAATCACCCCTCCACTTT
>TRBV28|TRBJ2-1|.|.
CASAGASLGLNEQFF
TGTGCCAGCGCTGGGGCTAGCCTGGGACTCAATGAGCAGTTCTTC
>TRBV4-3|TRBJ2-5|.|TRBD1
CASSLNGQGGETQYF
TGCGCCAGCAGCCTCAACGGACAGGGAGGAGAGACCCAGTACTTC
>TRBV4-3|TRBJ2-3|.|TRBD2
CASSHGLAGYSDTQYF
TGCGCCAGCAGCCACGGACTAGCGGGGTATTCAGATACGCAGTATTTT
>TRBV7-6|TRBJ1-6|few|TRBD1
CASSPEGQFSPLHF
TGTGCCAGCAGCCCTGAGGGACAGTTTTCACCCCTCCACTTT
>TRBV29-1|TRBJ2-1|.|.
CSVVSQFKRLSSYNEQFF
TGCAGCGTTGTTAGCCAGTTTAAGCGGCTCAGCTCCTACAATGAGCAGTTCTTC
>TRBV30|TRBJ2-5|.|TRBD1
CAWSVGAGTGETQYF
TGTGCCTGGAGTGTAGGGGCCGGGACAGGGGAGACCCAGTACTTC
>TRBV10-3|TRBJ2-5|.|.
CAISESRQFQETQYF
TGTGCCATCAGTGAGTCAAGACAGTTCCAAGAGACCCAGTACTTC